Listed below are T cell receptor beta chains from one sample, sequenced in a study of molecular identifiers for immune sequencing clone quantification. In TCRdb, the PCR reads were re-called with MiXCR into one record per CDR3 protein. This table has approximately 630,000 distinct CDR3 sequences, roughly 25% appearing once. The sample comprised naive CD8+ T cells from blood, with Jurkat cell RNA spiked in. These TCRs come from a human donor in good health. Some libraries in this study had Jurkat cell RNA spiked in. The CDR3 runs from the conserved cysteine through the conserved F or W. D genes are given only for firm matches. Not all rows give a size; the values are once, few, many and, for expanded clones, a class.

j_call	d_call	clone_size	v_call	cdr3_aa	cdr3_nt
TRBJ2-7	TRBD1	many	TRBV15	CATSRDGTGVYEQYF	TGTGCCACCAGCAGAGATGGGACAGGGGTCTACGAGCAGTACTTC
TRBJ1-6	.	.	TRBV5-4	CASSLGWAEGNSPLHF	TGTGCCAGCAGCTTAGGCTGGGCCGAAGGGAATTCACCCCTCCACTTT
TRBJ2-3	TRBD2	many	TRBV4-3	CASSQGTSTSLYGTDTQYF	TGCGCCAGCAGCCAGGGGACTAGCACCAGTCTCTATGGGACAGATACGCAGTATTTT
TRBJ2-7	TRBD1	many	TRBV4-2	CASSPADRGTYEQYF	TGTGCCAGCAGCCCAGCAGACAGGGGTACCTACGAGCAGTACTTC
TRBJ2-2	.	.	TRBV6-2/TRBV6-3	CASSYRGYGELFF	TGTGCCAGCAGTTACCGGGGTTACGGGGAGCTGTTTTTT
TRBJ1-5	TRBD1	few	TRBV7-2	CASSSGQGGNRPQHF	TGTGCCAGCAGCTCAGGACAGGGCGGCAATCGGCCCCAGCATTTT
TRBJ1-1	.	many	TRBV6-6	CASGDRADVAFF	TGTGCCAGCGGCGACAGAGCTGATGTAGCTTTCTTT
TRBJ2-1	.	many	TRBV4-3	CASSQRRQGVQFF	TGCGCCAGCAGCCAGAGACGCCAAGGGGTGCAGTTCTTC
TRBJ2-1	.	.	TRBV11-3	CASSLGGAYIDEQFF	TGTGCCAGCAGCTTAGGCGGGGCCTACATCGATGAGCAGTTCTTC
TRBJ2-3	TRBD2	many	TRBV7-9	CASSPQLAGGPTDTQYF	TGTGCCAGCAGCCCCCAGCTAGCGGGAGGGCCCACAGATACGCAGTATTTT
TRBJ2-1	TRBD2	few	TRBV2	CATATLAGGLNEQFF	TGTGCCACCGCAACCCTAGCGGGAGGCCTGAATGAGCAGTTCTTC
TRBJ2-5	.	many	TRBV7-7	CASQGDGGTQYF	TGTGCTAGCCAAGGGGACGGAGGGACCCAGTACTTC
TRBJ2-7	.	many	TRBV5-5	CASSLVGQYYEQYF	TGTGCCAGCAGCTTGGTAGGACAGTACTACGAGCAGTACTTC
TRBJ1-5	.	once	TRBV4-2	CASSQDSAGLTDTQHF	TGTGCCAGCAGCCAAGATAGTGCGGGTCTAACAGATACGCAGCATTTT
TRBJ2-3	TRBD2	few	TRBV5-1	CASSRLAGDRTDTQYF	TGCGCCAGCAGCCGACTAGCGGGAGATAGAACAGATACGCAGTATTTT
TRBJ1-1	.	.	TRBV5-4	CASSLRGSMSTEAFF	TGTGCCAGCAGCTTGAGGGGCAGCATGAGCACTGAAGCTTTCTTT
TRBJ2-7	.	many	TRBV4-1	CASSQGPGKGYEQYF	TGCGCCAGCAGCCAAGGTCCAGGTAAAGGGTACGAGCAGTACTTC
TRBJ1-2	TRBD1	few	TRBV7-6	CASSSLDRGVFGYTF	TGTGCCAGCAGCTCCTTGGACAGGGGGGTTTTTGGCTACACCTTC
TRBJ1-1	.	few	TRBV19	CASSIAAATNTEAFF	TGTGCCAGTAGTATAGCCGCCGCCACCAACACTGAAGCTTTCTTT
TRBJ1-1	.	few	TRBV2	CASSEGTRTMNTEAFF	TGTGCCAGCAGTGAAGGGACACGCACGATGAACACTGAAGCTTTCTTT
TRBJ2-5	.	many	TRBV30	CAWRAGGEETQYF	TGTGCCTGGAGAGCGGGCGGTGAAGAGACCCAGTACTTC
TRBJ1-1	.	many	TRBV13	CASSRRNTEAFF	TGTGCCAGCAGTCGACGGAACACTGAAGCTTTCTTT
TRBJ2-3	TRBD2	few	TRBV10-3	CAIRLGEGTDTQYF	TGTGCCATCAGACTAGGGGAGGGGACAGATACGCAGTATTTT
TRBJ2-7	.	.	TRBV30	CAWSPGTGGPFEQYF	TGTGCCTGGAGTCCCGGGACTGGCGGTCCGTTCGAGCAGTACTTC
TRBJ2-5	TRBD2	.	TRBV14	CASSLTGGQEAQYF	TGTGCCAGCAGCCTGACGGGGGGGCAAGAGGCCCAGTACTTC
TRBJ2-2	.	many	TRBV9	CASSGSGELFF	TGTGCCAGCAGCGGATCCGGGGAGCTGTTTTTT
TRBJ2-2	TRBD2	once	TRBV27	CASSLLLTGGLVTGELFF	TGTGCCAGCAGTTTACTGCTTACGGGGGGGCTCGTAACCGGGGAGCTGTTTTTT
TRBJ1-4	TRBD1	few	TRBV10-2	CASSEKGGWEKLFF	TGCGCCAGCAGTGAGAAAGGGGGCTGGGAAAAACTGTTTTTT
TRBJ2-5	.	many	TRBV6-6	CASRLYGETQYF	TGTGCCAGCAGACTCTACGGGGAGACCCAGTACTTC
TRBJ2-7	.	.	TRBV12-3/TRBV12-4	CASSQPPQGTSSYEQYF	TGTGCCAGCAGTCAACCCCCTCAGGGGACGAGCTCCTACGAGCAGTACTTC
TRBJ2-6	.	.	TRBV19	CASSPRQGFGANVLTF	TGTGCCAGTAGTCCGCGGCAGGGATTCGGGGCCAACGTCCTGACTTTC
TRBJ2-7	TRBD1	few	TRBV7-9	CASSSAGTDPYEQYF	TGTGCCAGCAGCTCCGCCGGGACAGATCCCTACGAGCAGTACTTC
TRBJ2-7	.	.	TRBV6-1	CASKEYPFPTYEQNF	TGTGCCAGCAAAGAATACCCCTTTCCTACCTACGAGCAGAACTTC
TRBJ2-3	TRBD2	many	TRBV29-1	CSASGEMTDTQYF	TGCAGCGCTAGCGGGGAAATGACAGATACGCAGTATTTT
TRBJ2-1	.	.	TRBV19	CASRYNQGDEQFF	TGTGCCAGTAGGTATAACCAGGGCGATGAGCAGTTCTTC
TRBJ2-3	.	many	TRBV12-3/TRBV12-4	CASSLFHKPSTDTQYF	TGTGCCAGCAGTTTATTCCACAAACCTAGCACAGATACGCAGTATTTT
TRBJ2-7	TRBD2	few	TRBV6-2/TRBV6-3	CASTPGPSGSPEQYF	TGTGCCAGCACTCCGGGCCCTAGCGGGAGTCCCGAGCAGTACTTC
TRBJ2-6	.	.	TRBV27	CASSENPSGANVLTF	TGTGCCAGCAGTGAGAATCCCTCTGGGGCCAACGTCCTGACTTTC
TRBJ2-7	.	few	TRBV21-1	CASSKRGQVYEQYF	TGTGCCAGCAGCAAAAGGGGGCAGGTCTACGAGCAGTACTTC
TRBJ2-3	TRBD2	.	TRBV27	CASSARLAGDPTDTQYF	TGTGCCAGCAGTGCCCGCCTGGCGGGAGACCCTACAGATACGCAGTATTTT
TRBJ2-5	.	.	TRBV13	CASSQRGRLGETQYF	TGTGCCAGCAGCCAACGCGGACGCCTCGGGGAGACCCAGTACTTC
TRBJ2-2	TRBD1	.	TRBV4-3	CASSLGTGVVGELFF	TGCGCCAGCAGCCTCGGGACAGGGGTCGTCGGGGAGCTGTTTTTT
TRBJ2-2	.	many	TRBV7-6	CASSPHSGYLGELFF	TGTGCCAGCAGCCCCCATTCAGGTTATCTCGGGGAGCTGTTTTTT
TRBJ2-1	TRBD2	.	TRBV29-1	CSVEEVLAGEIYEQFF	TGCAGCGTTGAAGAGGTACTAGCGGGGGAAATCTATGAGCAGTTCTTC
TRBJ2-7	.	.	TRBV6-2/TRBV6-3	CASSKGITGYEQYF	TGTGCCAGCAGCAAGGGGATAACGGGCTACGAGCAGTACTTC
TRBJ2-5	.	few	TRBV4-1	CASSHSTRAQETQYF	TGCGCCAGCAGCCACTCGACTCGGGCTCAAGAGACCCAGTACTTC
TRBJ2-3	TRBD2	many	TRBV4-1	CASSLPGLAGGFADTQYF	TGCGCCAGCAGCCTTCCGGGACTAGCGGGGGGATTTGCAGATACGCAGTATTTT
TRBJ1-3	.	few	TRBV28	CASRTPPGTVTSSGNTIYF	TGTGCCAGCAGAACACCCCCCGGGACGGTGACTAGCTCTGGAAACACCATATATTTT
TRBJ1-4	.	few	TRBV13	CASSSSEDGLTNEKLFF	TGTGCCAGCAGCTCTTCGGAAGACGGTCTAACTAATGAAAAACTGTTTTTT
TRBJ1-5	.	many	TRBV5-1	CASSLTGLSNQPQHF	TGCGCCAGCAGCTTAACAGGGTTAAGCAATCAGCCCCAGCATTTT
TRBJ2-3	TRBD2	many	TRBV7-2	CASRKSGLAGSTDTQYF	TGTGCCAGCAGAAAGTCCGGACTAGCGGGGAGCACAGATACGCAGTATTTT
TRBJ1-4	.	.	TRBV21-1	CATISGTGIEKLFF	TGTGCCACCATTTCTGGGACAGGGATTGAAAAACTGTTTTTT
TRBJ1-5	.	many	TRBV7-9	CASSLGGLEQPQHF	TGTGCCAGCAGCTTAGGGGGGTTGGAGCAGCCCCAGCATTTT
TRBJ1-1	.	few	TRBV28	CASRTLDGNTEAFF	TGTGCCAGCAGGACCCTAGACGGAAACACTGAAGCTTTCTTT
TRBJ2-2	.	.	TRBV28	CASSFRGLTTGELFF	TGTGCCAGCAGTTTTCGGGGACTTACCACCGGGGAGCTGTTTTTT
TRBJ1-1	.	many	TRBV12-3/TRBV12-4	CASTLITNTEAFF	TGTGCCAGCACTTTGATCACAAACACTGAAGCTTTCTTT